Described below is a single T cell receptor (beta chain) sequence and its context. Its target is not known. A much larger clone is a single base away; this may be a read error. This sample was taken from a study of blood T cells in healthy people across ages. Whole-study results and caveats: Possibly confounding the expanded clonotype changes was the fact that donor CMV status was unknown. With age, beta diversity per million T cells declined roughly linearly, significantly by roughly 40.

CDR1 is DFQATT and CDR2 is SNEGSKA in the germline V gene (reference sequence). This CDR3 has 15 amino acids. The authors ran a second PCR of 7 to 11 cycles using a sample-barcoded 5' primer and a J-beta primer mix. TCRdb reprocessed the 5' RACE reads with MiXCR, giving one entry per CDR3 protein. The sample carries some 700,000 distinct CDR3 sequences, roughly 44% recorded once. The sample comprised blood. The J gene is TRBJ2-5, the V gene TRBV20-1; TRBD2 aligns across 7 bases. The source of this sequence is a woman aged 60-75 years in good health. In DNA, the CDR3 is TGCAGTGCTAGAGCTGCGGGGAGGGGCGCCGAGACCCGGTACTTC. Residues: CSARAAGRGAETRYF.